Presented here are 29 T cell receptor beta chains from one specimen sequenced in a study of early T cells in non-severe SARS-CoV-2 infection. TCRdb itself ran the 5' RACE reads through MiXCR, one entry per CDR3 protein. Counted here are tens of thousands of distinct CDR3 sequences, 9.4% occurring once; the ten biggest clones make up about 5.3%. Sequenced here: whole blood, sampled at baseline. These receptors all come from an adult who was a healthcare worker with PCR-confirmed SARS-CoV-2 infection or an uninfected control (not recorded which).

This clonotype occurred a few times. This sequence joins TRBV5-1 and TRBJ2-1, with TRBD2 matching over 8 bases. CDR1 is SGHRS, CDR2 YFSETQ, per germline. This CDR3 has 17 amino acids. J lost 0 bases, V lost 0 bases, and 5 bases had no gene match. Written as DNA, the CDR3 is TGCGCCAGCAGCTTGGGAGCGGGGGCCAGCTCCTACAATGAGCAGTTCTTC. This codes for CASSLGAGASSYNEQFF.

This clonotype was seen repeatedly, ten times or more. This chain connects TRBV29-1 to TRBJ1-3; D not certain. V dropped 0 bases and J dropped 3 bases, with 12 bases sitting between them. Germline CDR1 reads SQVTM; CDR2 reads ANQGSEA. The CDR3 spans 15 residues. CDR3 DNA sequence: TGCAGCGTTGAAGATGGACCAGCTGGTGGAAACACCATATATTTT. This sequence encodes CSVEDGPAGGNTIYF.

The chain employs TRBV2 and TRBJ2-3; possible D gene TRBD2, 5 bases. This CDR3 comprises 14 residues. The V end was cut by 6 bases, the J end by 2 bases, with 12 bases between. CDR1 SNHLY and CDR2 FYNNEI come from the germline V gene. CDR3 sequence reads: CASRLERHTDTQYF. DNA of the CDR3: TGTGCCAGCAGGCTAGAGCGGCACACAGATACGCAGTATTTT.

Remarks on this clonotype: Given a much more abundant clone one base away, this may be a read error. The genes are TRBV29-1 and TRBJ2-7; perhaps TRBD2 as D (6 bases). Trimming left V 3 bases short and J 3 bases short, with 12 bases between. Germline assignment: CDR1 SQVTM and CDR2 ANQGSEA. The CDR3 is 13 residues long. CDR3 DNA: TGCAGCGTTGACGGAGGGAACCGCTACGAGCAGTACTTC. Its translation is CSVDGGNRYEQYF.

This clonotype was picked up one time. V and J are TRBV3-1 and TRBJ2-7; a possible D gene is TRBD1 (6 bases). The V end lost 1 base, the J end lost 6 bases, and 16 bases lay between the germline ends. The CDR3 is made up of 15 amino acids. Germline V lookup: CDR1 LGHDT, CDR2 YNNKEL (reference sequence). The CDR3 is CASSQGQALFSEQYF. DNA of the CDR3: TGTGCCAGCAGCCAAGGACAGGCTCTTTTTAGCGAGCAGTACTTC.

This clonotype showed up just once. The V gene is TRBV7-2, the J gene TRBJ2-2; tentative D call: TRBD2 (6 bases). From germline, CDR1 is SGHTA and CDR2 FQGNSA. The CDR3 is made up of 19 amino acids. V was trimmed by 2 bases and J by 0 bases, leaving 19 bases between them. The chain's CDR3 is CASSLLWGLDKANTGELFF. CDR3 DNA: TGTGCCAGCAGCTTACTCTGGGGACTTGATAAAGCGAACACCGGGGAGCTGTTTTTT.

The chain uses TRBV18 and TRBJ1-1; D gene uncertain. The CDR3 is 14 residues long. Germline-derived CDR1 and CDR2 are KGHSH and LQKENI. Trimming removed 0 bases from V and 1 base from J, with 6 bases in between. The CDR3 loop is CASSPPGRNTEAFF. In DNA form, the CDR3 reads TGTGCCAGCTCACCACCTGGAAGGAACACTGAAGCTTTCTTT.

At least ten counts were recorded for this clonotype. The rearrangement links TRBV5-1 to TRBJ2-4; D is possibly TRBD1 (5 bases). The CDR3 has 14 residues. Trimming shortened V by 4 bases and J by 6 bases, and 14 bases separated the two germline ends. CDR1 and CDR2 from the germline V gene are SGHRS and YFSETQ. DNA of the CDR3: TGCGCCAGCAGCCTGACAGAGCGAGGAAACATTCAGTACTTC. As protein: CASSLTERGNIQYF.

This clonotype was counted at least ten times. This chain uses TRBV6-2 or TRBV6-3 with TRBJ2-2; the match to TRBD1 covers 8 bases. Germline V gene data show CDR1 as MNHEY and CDR2 as SVGEGT. This CDR3 comprises 16 residues. J gave up 6 bases and V 5 bases, and 11 bases lay outside the gene matches. Here the CDR3 reads CASSPHRTGLAGELFF. The DNA of the CDR3 is TGTGCCAGCAGTCCGCATCGGACAGGGCTGGCCGGGGAGCTGTTTTTT.

The chain employs TRBV20-1 and TRBJ1-6, with D perhaps matching TRBD1 (5 bases). V was shortened by 1 base and J by 9 bases, with 16 bases between the two germline ends. CDR1 is DFQATT, CDR2 SNEGSKA, per germline (reference sequence). The CDR3 extends over 15 amino acids. The DNA for the CDR3 is TGCAGTGCTAGAGCAATTGGCACAGGATTTTCACCCCTCCACTTT. Translation: CSARAIGTGFSPLHF.

This clonotype has at least ten counts. The chain links TRBV11-2 to TRBJ2-1; D unclear. Trimming pared 5 bases from V and 4 bases from J, leaving 9 bases between. This CDR3 contains 13 residues. CDR1 is SGHAT, CDR2 FQNNGV, per germline. This chain's CDR3 is CASSPDHYNEQFF. As DNA, the CDR3 is TGTGCCAGCAGCCCGGACCATTACAATGAGCAGTTCTTC.

This clonotype was detected ten times or more. The rearrangement joins TRBV10-3 to TRBJ1-1; 8 bases line up with TRBD1. The germline V gene has CDR1 ENHRY and CDR2 SYGVKD. This CDR3 is 14 amino acids long. V gave up 8 bases and J gave up 3 bases; unmatched junction bases: 8. Here the CDR3 DNA reads TGTGCCATCTCTGACAGGGGAATGGACACTGAAGCTTTCTTT. It translates to CAISDRGMDTEAFF.

This clonotype was counted ten times or more. The chain is built from TRBV20-1 and TRBJ2-1; 13 positions agree with TRBD2. The CDR3 contains 16 residues. The V and J ends lost 6 bases and 6 bases, in that order; junction bases with no gene match: 11. CDR1 is DFQATT and CDR2 is SNEGSKA in the germline V gene (reference sequence). CDR3 sequence: CSATGLAGDKTNEQFF. CDR3 coding DNA: TGCAGTGCCACCGGACTAGCGGGAGACAAAACCAATGAGCAGTTCTTC.

The rearrangement uses TRBV24-1 and TRBJ2-3, with no clear D. Germline CDR1 KGHDR, CDR2 SFDVKD. The V gene lost 5 bases and the J gene lost 3 bases, with 8 bases spanning the gap. CDR3 length equals 13 residues. The CDR3 bases are TGTGCCACCAGTGCCCCAGTTACAGATACGCAGTATTTT. Its protein is CATSAPVTDTQYF.

CDR3: CASSFYTTGINYEQYF. In nucleotides, the CDR3 is TGTGCCAGCAGCTTCTATACTACAGGGATCAACTACGAGCAGTACTTC. The chain uses TRBV5-6 and TRBJ2-7; possibly TRBD1 for D (6 bases). The CDR3 runs to 16 residues. V lost 2 bases and J lost 3, with 18 bases in between. Germline V gene lookup returns CDR1 SGHDT and CDR2 YYEEEE.

This clonotype was detected many times. This chain joins TRBV12-3 or TRBV12-4 and TRBJ2-2; no firm D call. This CDR3 region has 12 residues. Trimming removed 3 bases at V and 6 bases at J, with 5 bases between. Written as DNA, the CDR3 is TGTGCCAGCAGTTTTTGGGCCGGGGAGCTGTTTTTT. Amino acids: CASSFWAGELFF.

This clonotype showed up just a few times. The V gene is TRBV28, the J gene TRBJ2-7; 10 bases are a match to TRBD2. The CDR3 is 15 amino acids. Germline V gives CDR1 MDHEN, CDR2 SYDVKM. The V segment lost 3 bases and the J segment 5 bases; nucleotides outside the gene matches: 7. The DNA for the CDR3 is TGTGCCAGCAGTTTCGCCGGGACTAGCGTGGACGAGCAGTACTTC. Translation gives CASSFAGTSVDEQYF.

The rearrangement uses TRBV24-1 and TRBJ1-2, with D unclear. The V gene's germline CDR1 is KGHDR and CDR2 SFDVKD. CDR3 size: 12 residues. Trimming cost V 3 bases and J 8 bases, with 9 bases left between them. The CDR3 protein is CATSDHSYGYTF. The DNA of the CDR3 is TGTGCCACCAGTGATCACTCATACGGCTACACCTTC.

This clonotype has more than one count but fewer than ten. The chain recombines TRBV5-1 with TRBJ1-4; D gene unclear. CDR1 is SGHRS, CDR2 YFSETQ, per germline. The CDR3 is 16 residues long. Trimming took 0 bases from V and 0 from J, leaving 9 bases between them. The CDR3 spells CASSLGAGATNEKLFF. CDR3 nucleotides: TGCGCCAGCAGCTTGGGCGCAGGCGCAACTAATGAAAAACTGTTTTTT. The variable domain in full, completed from reference TRBV5-1 and TRBJ1-4, reads KAGVTQTPRYLIKTRGQQVTLSCSPISGHRSVSWYQQTPGQGLQFLFEYFSETQRNKGNFPGRFSGRQFSNSRSEMNVSTLELGDSALYLCASSLGAGATNEKLFFGSGTQLSVL.

The chain joins TRBV6-6 to TRBJ1-2; tentatively, D is TRBD1 (6 bases). There are 14 residues in the CDR3. V lost 8 bases and J 0 bases, leaving 13 bases between the germline ends. Germline-derived CDR1 and CDR2 are MNHNY and SVGAGI (reference sequence). CDR3 residues: CASSIGGANYGYTF. As DNA, the CDR3 is TGTGCCAGCTCCATAGGGGGAGCTAACTATGGCTACACCTTC.

This clonotype was seen a handful of times. Here the CDR3 DNA reads TGCGCCAGCAGCCCGGACCCAGGGGGCTCCTACAATGAGCAGTTCTTC. Its protein is CASSPDPGGSYNEQFF. V is TRBV5-1 and J is TRBJ2-1, with TRBD1 identical over 7 bases. V dropped 4 bases and J dropped 0; count of bases not matched to a gene: 7. Germline V gene sequence: CDR1 SGHRS, CDR2 YFSETQ. The CDR3 runs 16 residues.

This clonotype was observed a handful of times. The V and J genes are TRBV4-2 and TRBJ2-7; D is unresolved. This CDR3 is 14 amino acids long. The germline gives CDR1 LGHNA, CDR2 YNFKEQ. V was trimmed by 0 bases and J by 4 bases, leaving 10 bases between them. The CDR3 DNA reads as TGTGCCAGCAGCCAAGAGTTGCAGGCATACGAGCAGTACTTC. Its translation is CASSQELQAYEQYF.

This clonotype was seen at least ten times. This chain joins TRBV12-3 or TRBV12-4 and TRBJ1-5; the D is unclear. The CDR3 is 15 residues long. V lost 6 bases, J lost 0 bases, and 12 bases lay in between. In nucleotides, the CDR3 is TGTGCCAGCAGGTTCACGTCAGATAGCAATCAGCCCCAGCATTTT. It specifies CASRFTSDSNQPQHF.

This clonotype was counted a few times. The rearrangement joins TRBV18 to TRBJ2-1; 9 nucleotides match TRBD1. Germline CDR1 reads KGHSH; CDR2 reads LQKENI. Trimming cost V 3 bases and J 5 bases; bases outside gene matches: 8. The CDR3 covers 16 residues. The CDR3 protein is CASSPLSGQGNNEQFF. The CDR3 region has the DNA TGTGCCAGCTCACCTCTTTCGGGACAGGGAAACAATGAGCAGTTCTTC.

The V gene is TRBV5-4, the J gene TRBJ2-3; TRBD2 agrees at 8 bases. Losses at the gene ends were 1 base for V and 2 bases for J; bases not matched to a gene: 3. The CDR3 has 15 amino acids. Germline CDR1 and CDR2: SGHNT and YYREEE (reference sequence). CDR3 nucleotides: TGTGCCAGCAGCTTGCCACTAGCGGACACAGATACGCAGTATTTT. It is translated as CASSLPLADTDTQYF.

This clonotype was observed at least ten times. V is TRBV7-9 and J is TRBJ2-7, with TRBD2 matching over 8 bases. V lost 2 bases and J lost 4; bases outside the gene matches: 1. Looked up from germline, CDR1 is SEHNR and CDR2 is FQNEAQ (reference sequence). The length of the CDR3 is 13 residues. CDR3 coding DNA: TGTGCCAGCAGCTTATTAGCGGGGTACGAGCAGTACTTC. Its translation is CASSLLAGYEQYF.

The sample holds a few counts of this clonotype. The chain is built from TRBV11-2 and TRBJ2-7, with TRBD2 as a possible D gene (6 bases). CDR1 and CDR2 (germline): SGHAT, FQNNGV. The germline V and J ends were trimmed by 5 bases and 2 bases, with 13 bases remaining between them. The CDR3 loop spans 14 amino acids. CDR3 bases: TGTGCCAGCAGCACCCAGACTAGTCCCTACGAGCAGTACTTC. Translated, it gives CASSTQTSPYEQYF.

J is TRBJ2-1 and V is TRBV18; 10 nucleotides agree with TRBD1. The CDR3 covers 15 residues. The V segment lost 5 bases and the J segment 8 bases; nucleotides outside the gene matches: 9. Looked up from germline, CDR1 is KGHSH and CDR2 is LQKENI. CDR3 DNA: TGTGCCAGCTCAGCCGGGACAGGGGTCCTCTATGAGCAGTTCTTC. It specifies CASSAGTGVLYEQFF.

This clonotype was observed a few times. The chain employs TRBV4-3 and TRBJ1-2, with no clear D. The CDR3 length is 16 residues. V dropped 0 bases and J dropped 4 bases, with 15 bases sitting between them. CDR1 is LGHNA, CDR2 YSLEER, per germline. CDR3 sequence reads: CASSQDSQQFFYGYTF. In DNA, the CDR3 is TGCGCCAGCAGCCAAGACTCCCAACAGTTTTTCTATGGCTACACCTTC.